The 17 T cell receptor beta chains given below trace back to one sample, sequenced in a study of T cells in Graves' hyperthyroidism and ophthalmopathy. The CDR3 regions of TCR beta were amplified from RNA transcripts. With the HTBI primer set, the TCR CDR3 went through a first round of RT-PCR. One entry per CDR3 protein, called by TCRdb with MiXCR from the multiplex PCR reads. The table shows about 660,000 distinct CDR3 sequences, with over 40% occurring only once. The sequencing input was peripheral blood or thyroid tissue (not recorded which). Receptors originate from an adult man with Graves' disease, either hyperthyroidism or ophthalmopathy (not recorded which).

This clonotype appeared a single time. The gene calls are TRBV4-1 and TRBJ1-4, with D unresolved. With 2 bases removed from V and 1 base from J, the gap between germline ends came to 8 bases. This CDR3 contains 15 residues. Germline V lookup: CDR1 MGHRA, CDR2 YSYEKL. This CDR3 reads CASSQRFLTNEKLFF. CDR3 bases: TGCGCCAGCAGCCAACGTTTTCTAACTAATGAAAAACTGTTTTTT.

CDR3 residues: CSARLQGVYGYTF. Written as DNA, the CDR3 is TGCAGTGCTAGACTACAGGGAGTCTATGGCTACACCTTC. The chain joins TRBV20-1 to TRBJ1-2, with a tentative D call TRBD1 (6 bases). In germline, CDR1 is DFQATT, CDR2 SNEGSKA (reference sequence). The CDR3 spans 13 residues. Between the trimmed V and J ends, which lost 2 bases and 4 bases, there was a span of 11 bases.

This clonotype was picked up one time. V gene TRBV15 combines with J gene TRBJ2-6, with unresolved D. Germline V gives CDR1 LNHNV, CDR2 YYDKDF (reference sequence). The CDR3 is 15 residues long. V was shortened by 3 bases and J by 1 base, with 7 bases between the two germline ends. CDR3 region: CATSSEGSGANVLTF. CDR3 sequence (DNA): TGTGCCACCAGCAGTGAAGGGTCTGGGGCCAACGTCCTGACTTTC.

The V call is TRBV12-3 or TRBV12-4, the J call TRBJ1-1; D is ambiguous. Trimming shortened V by 6 bases and J by 4 bases, and 12 bases separated the two germline ends. The CDR3 covers 13 residues. CDR3 in DNA: TGTGCCAGCAGCTATCAAGTCGGCACTGAAGCTTTCTTT. Its protein product is CASSYQVGTEAFF.

V gene TRBV7-9 combines with J gene TRBJ2-2, with no clear D. Between the trimmed V and J ends, which lost 1 base and 5 bases, there was a span of 11 bases. CDR3 length: 15 residues. CDR1 SEHNR and CDR2 FQNEAQ come from the germline V gene (reference sequence). CDR3 sequence reads: CASSLVLQETGELFF. CDR3 DNA sequence: TGTGCCAGCAGCTTAGTCTTGCAGGAGACCGGGGAGCTGTTTTTT.

This clonotype was recorded a few times. The chain combines TRBV5-6 with TRBJ1-5, with D unresolved. CDR1 and CDR2 (germline): SGHDT, YYEEEE. This CDR3 comprises 16 residues. V was trimmed by 4 bases and J by 4 bases, leaving 18 bases between them. The CDR3, as DNA: TGTGCCAGCAGCAACCCTCCCAGAGCTGATAATCAGCCCCAGCATTTT. It yields the protein CASSNPPRADNQPQHF. Full variable domain (rest looked up from reference TRBV5-6 and TRBJ1-5): DAGVTQSPTHLIKTRGQQVTLRCSPKSGHDTVSWYQQALGQGPQFIFQYYEEEERQRGNFPDRFSGHQFPNYSSELNVNALLLGDSALYLCASSNPPRADNQPQHFGDGTRLSIL.

About this clonotype itself: Its ends do not fully match the called genes, so a read error is possible. The V call is TRBV6-5, the J call TRBJ2-7, with D perhaps TRBD1 (5 bases). The CDR3 is 16 amino acids. Germline CDR1 reads MNHEY; CDR2 reads SVGAGI. The CDR3 loop reads CASSQDSEWISYEQYF. CDR3 DNA: TGCGCCAGCAGCCAAGACAGCGAGTGGATCTCCTACGAGCAGTACTTC.

The sample holds one count of this clonotype. This chain uses TRBV29-1 with TRBJ2-5, with D maybe TRBD1 (6 bases). Germline V gives CDR1 SQVTM, CDR2 ANQGSEA. V was clipped by 7 bases and J by 9 bases, with 21 bases between them. The CDR3 totals 13 residues. CDR3 in DNA: TGCAGCGCCCTGGACAGCGATAATCAGCCCCAGTACTTC. This encodes CSALDSDNQPQYF. The variable domain in full, with the rest retrieved from reference TRBV29-1 and TRBJ2-5, is SAVISQKPSRDICQRGTSLTIQCQVDSQVTMMFWYRQQPGQSLTLIATANQGSEATYESGFVIDKFPISRPNLTFSTLTVSNMSPEDSSIYLCSALDSDNQPQYFGPGTRLLVL.

The genes are TRBV20-1 and TRBJ1-1; D not resolved. The CDR3 runs 14 residues. Trimming left V 4 bases short and J 1 base short, with 13 bases between. CDR1 and CDR2 (germline): DFQATT, SNEGSKA (reference sequence). The CDR3 loop reads CSATPPVGNTEAFF. CDR3 coding DNA: TGCAGTGCTACCCCTCCGGTTGGGAACACTGAAGCTTTCTTT.

This clonotype was seen at least ten times. The V gene is TRBV2, the J gene TRBJ1-5, with no clear D. V lost 3 bases and J 6 bases, leaving 9 bases between the germline ends. This CDR3 contains 13 residues. Looked up from germline, CDR1 is SNHLY and CDR2 is FYNNEI. In nucleotides, the CDR3 is TGTGCCAGCAGTGACCTAGGGCGTCAGCCCCAGCATTTT. Translated, it gives CASSDLGRQPQHF.

The chain carries TRBV5-1 and TRBJ2-2; no reliable D call. This CDR3 is 17 amino acids long. Trimming shortened V by 3 bases and J by 0 bases, and 15 bases separated the two germline ends. Per germline, CDR1 SGHRS and CDR2 YFSETQ. The CDR3 DNA reads as TGCGCCAGCAGCTCCGGGCTAAAGAACGCGAACACCGGGGAGCTGTTTTTT. This sequence encodes CASSSGLKNANTGELFF.

The V gene is TRBV7-9, the J gene TRBJ1-4; a weak D match, TRBD1 (5 bases). Trimming pared 5 bases from V and 7 bases from J, leaving 14 bases between. Germline-derived CDR1 and CDR2 are SEHNR and FQNEAQ (reference sequence). The CDR3 has 14 residues. The CDR3 reads CASSQGPGVEKLFF. In DNA, the CDR3 is TGTGCCAGCAGCCAAGGTCCGGGGGTTGAAAAACTGTTTTTT. Combining the CDR3 with reference TRBV7-9 and TRBJ1-4 gives the whole variable domain DTGVSQNPRHKITKRGQNVTFRCDPISEHNRLYWYRQTLGQGPEFLTYFQNEAQLEKSRLLSDRFSAERPKGSFSTLEIQRTEQGDSAMYLCASSQGPGVEKLFFGSGTQLSVL.

The V gene is TRBV2, the J gene TRBJ2-5; 8 bases line up with TRBD1. The CDR3 has 14 amino acids. V dropped 4 bases and J dropped 4; count of bases not matched to a gene: 5. From germline, CDR1 is SNHLY and CDR2 FYNNEI. CDR3 bases: TGTGCCAGCAGTGTGCAGGGGGCGGGAGAGACCCAGTACTTC. This translates into CASSVQGAGETQYF.

This clonotype was counted between two and nine times. The chain employs TRBV20-1 and TRBJ1-2; 8 positions match TRBD1. V shed 2 bases, J shed 3 bases, and the junction held 8 bases outside the gene matches. The germline CDR1 and CDR2 sequences are DFQATT and SNEGSKA (reference sequence). The CDR3 runs 15 residues. CDR3 residues: CSARSGQGGHYGYTF. The CDR3 nucleotides read TGCAGTGCTAGATCCGGACAGGGAGGGCACTATGGCTACACCTTC.

This clonotype was detected a few times. V is TRBV7-9 and J is TRBJ1-1; D unresolved. The ends were cut back, 0 bases at V and 9 bases at J, with 14 bases in the middle. The CDR3 spans 14 residues. Per the germline V gene, CDR1 is SEHNR and CDR2 is FQNEAQ (reference sequence). The CDR3 DNA reads as TGTGCCAGCAGCTTAGCGCTGGGCGTTGGCCAAGCTTTCTTT. This sequence encodes CASSLALGVGQAFF.

This clonotype was seen just once. This rearrangement joins TRBV11-1 to TRBJ1-2; D perhaps matches TRBD1 (6 bases). V lost 5 bases to trimming and J lost 2 bases, with 15 bases between them. The CDR3 spans 15 residues. Germline V gene data show CDR1 as SGHAT and CDR2 as FQDESV (reference sequence). The CDR3 loop is CASSPPTGENYGYTF. CDR3 DNA: TGTGCCAGCAGCCCGCCGACAGGCGAGAACTATGGCTACACCTTC.

V is TRBV2 and J is TRBJ1-1; possibly TRBD1 for D (5 bases). Trimming took off 6 bases at V and 8 bases at J, with 22 bases between the two ends. The CDR3 consists of 15 residues. Germline loops: CDR1 SNHLY, CDR2 FYNNEI. The CDR3 DNA sequence: TGTGCCAGCAGCCCGAGGGGCCTACGGGTAGTGGAAGCTTTCTTT. It translates to CASSPRGLRVVEAFF. The full variable domain, rest sourced from reference TRBV2 and TRBJ1-1, is EPEVTQTPSHQVTQMGQEVILRCVPISNHLYFYWYRQILGQKVEFLVSFYNNEISEKSEIFDDQFSVERPDGSNFTLKIRSTKLEDSAMYFCASSPRGLRVVEAFFGQGTRLTVV.